The 17 T cell receptor beta chains listed next were all sequenced from one sample in a study of cytomegalovirus exposure and HLA in healthy donors. The protocol was immunoSEQ multiplex PCR, while the TCRdb copy is restricted to in-frame clones and leaves out a portion. The table has 200,000 to 250,000 clones, approximately 80% seen once. Sequencing was carried out using PBMCs. All receptors derive from a woman aged 25 to 39 in good health and CMV-seropositive.

This chain joins TRBV5-6 and TRBJ1-2, with 9 bases that match TRBD1. The germline V gene has CDR1 SGHDT and CDR2 YYEEEE. Trimming at V came to 2 bases and at J to 3 bases, leaving 8 bases not matched to a gene. This CDR3 spans 16 amino acids. CDR3 amino acids: CASSFRTGGADYGYTF. The CDR3, as DNA: TGTGCCAGCAGCTTTCGTACAGGGGGCGCGGACTATGGCTACACCTTC. Full variable domain (rest looked up from reference TRBV5-6 and TRBJ1-2): DAGVTQSPTHLIKTRGQQVTLRCSPKSGHDTVSWYQQALGQGPQFIFQYYEEEERQRGNFPDRFSGHQFPNYSSELNVNALLLGDSALYLCASSFRTGGADYGYTFGSGTRLTVV.

The rearrangement joins TRBV6-1 to TRBJ2-7; the D gene is possibly TRBD1 (6 bases). V lost 1 base to trimming and J lost 4 bases, with 8 bases between them. Germline values: CDR1 MNHNS, CDR2 SASEGT. The CDR3 runs to 13 residues. The CDR3 coding sequence is TGTGCCAGCAGTGAAGACAGGGCGTACGAGCAGTACTTC. Its protein product is CASSEDRAYEQYF.

This chain joins TRBV28 and TRBJ2-1; the match to TRBD1 covers 7 bases. Per germline, CDR1 MDHEN and CDR2 SYDVKM. This CDR3 is 14 amino acids long. Trimming at V came to 7 bases and at J to 8 bases, leaving 11 bases not matched to a gene. The CDR3 bases are TGTGCCAGCACCCTTTGGGGACAGCCCGATGAGCAGTTCTTC. This gives the protein CASTLWGQPDEQFF.

The chain employs TRBV6-5 and TRBJ1-1; D not certain. The CDR3 is 14 residues long. Per germline, CDR1 MNHEY and CDR2 SVGAGI. The V and J ends lost 5 bases and 4 bases respectively, with 14 bases between them. CDR3 sequence (DNA): TGTGCCAGCAGTCGACGCGTGGACGGCACTGAAGCTTTCTTT. Protein: CASSRRVDGTEAFF.

This rearrangement joins TRBV5-1 to TRBJ2-2; D is unresolved. Germline V gene data show CDR1 as SGHRS and CDR2 as YFSETQ. Trimming cost V 4 bases and J 4 bases, with 14 bases left between them. CDR3 size: 15 residues. This chain's CDR3 is CASSGPAAATGELFF. The CDR3, as DNA: TGCGCCAGCAGCGGCCCCGCCGCCGCCACCGGGGAGCTGTTTTTT.

V and J are TRBV18 and TRBJ2-5, with TRBD2 matching over 9 bases. Trimming removed 3 bases from V and 2 bases from J; junction bases left unmatched: 4. Germline V gene data show CDR1 as KGHSH and CDR2 as LQKENI. There are 15 residues in the CDR3. The CDR3 DNA is TGTGCCAGCTCACCTGGGACTAGCAGTCAAGAGACCCAGTACTTC. Protein: CASSPGTSSQETQYF.

This rearrangement joins TRBV7-8 to TRBJ2-4; TRBD1 aligns across 10 bases. V trimming: 4 bases; J trimming: 9 bases; junction bases outside the gene matches: 3. Per the germline V gene, CDR1 is SGHVS and CDR2 is FQNEAQ. The CDR3 runs 13 residues. The CDR3 sequence: CASSSGTGVIQYF. CDR3 bases: TGTGCCAGCAGCTCCGGGACAGGGGTCATTCAGTACTTC.

The rearrangement joins TRBV13 to TRBJ2-1, with no clear D. The germline V gene has CDR1 PRHDT and CDR2 FYEKMQ (reference sequence). The V gene lost 2 bases and the J gene lost 12 bases, with 29 bases spanning the gap. The CDR3 runs 18 residues. The DNA of the CDR3 is TGTGCCAGCAGCTTATCCCATGTGGTAGGCGAACGACAATCGAGGCAGTTCTTC. Amino acids: CASSLSHVVGERQSRQFF.

This chain uses TRBV14 with TRBJ2-3, with a weak D call TRBD2 (6 bases). The ends were cut back, 1 base at V and 2 bases at J, with 13 bases in the middle. Looked up from germline, CDR1 is SGHDN and CDR2 is FVKESK. The CDR3 consists of 16 residues. Written as DNA, the CDR3 is TGTGCCAGCAGCCAAGGGACGGGAGCGCACACAGATACGCAGTATTTT. Translating it yields CASSQGTGAHTDTQYF.

In its sample, this clone was seen once. The chain employs TRBV9 and TRBJ1-2; no clear D. Germline assignment: CDR1 SGDLS and CDR2 YYNGEE. V was shortened by 3 bases and J by 5 bases, with 8 bases between the two germline ends. This CDR3 spans 12 amino acids. The CDR3 loop is CASSAYSYGYTF. The DNA for the CDR3 is TGTGCCAGCAGCGCCTACTCTTATGGCTACACCTTC.

V usage is TRBV7-8 and J usage is TRBJ2-7, with D unclear. Germline V lookup: CDR1 SGHVS, CDR2 FQNEAQ. The CDR3 has 14 amino acids. V dropped 1 base and J dropped 3 bases, with 10 bases sitting between them. The CDR3 is CASSLGPTYYEQYF. Here the CDR3 DNA reads TGTGCCAGCAGCTTAGGCCCAACCTACTACGAGCAGTACTTC.

The chain joins TRBV27 to TRBJ2-7; D gene ambiguous. The CDR3 is 12 residues long. Trimming cost V 5 bases and J 3 bases, with 8 bases left between them. Germline V gives CDR1 MNHEY, CDR2 SMNVEV (reference sequence). The CDR3 loop is CASSKTGYEQYF. Written as DNA, the CDR3 is TGTGCCAGCAGTAAAACCGGCTACGAGCAGTACTTC.

This clone was seen only a few times. The chain employs TRBV27 and TRBJ2-7; 8 bases are shared with TRBD2. V gave up 0 bases and J gave up 7 bases; unmatched junction bases: 11. Per the germline V gene, CDR1 is MNHEY and CDR2 is SMNVEV (reference sequence). This CDR3 comprises 16 residues. The CDR3 coding sequence is TGTGCCAGCAGTTTATCGCCGGGACTAGTAACGGGTGAGCAGTACTTC. It translates to CASSLSPGLVTGEQYF.

The CDR3 nucleotides read TGTGCCAGCAGTTTTGGGAGAGATACGCAGTATTTT. Translated, it gives CASSFGRDTQYF. The chain recombines TRBV28 with TRBJ2-3; D might be TRBD2 (5 bases). V was pared by 3 bases and J by 5 bases, with 6 bases between. The V gene's germline CDR1 is MDHEN and CDR2 SYDVKM. CDR3 length equals 12 residues.

This chain uses TRBV10-2 with TRBJ1-5, with TRBD1 matching 7 bases. Per the germline V gene, CDR1 is WSHSY and CDR2 is SAAADI. This CDR3 is built from 13 residues. J was trimmed by 12 bases and V by 7 bases; bases with no gene match: 12. DNA of the CDR3: TGCGCCAGCAATCGACCGGGACAGCCTTTCCAGCATTTT. This sequence encodes CASNRPGQPFQHF.

The chain has TRBV29-1 and TRBJ1-2; a possible D gene is TRBD1 (5 bases). The CDR3 has 11 residues. Germline lookup yields CDR1 SQVTM and CDR2 ANQGSEA. V lost 7 bases to trimming and J lost 10 bases, with 16 bases between them. Written as DNA, the CDR3 is TGCAGCGCCCAGGGAGCTCTTGACTACACCTTC. Encoded protein: CSAQGALDYTF.

The V gene is TRBV7-9, the J gene TRBJ2-6; D gene unclear. CDR1 is SEHNR and CDR2 is FQNEAQ in the germline V gene (reference sequence). This CDR3 comprises 15 residues. V was pared by 1 base and J by 1 base, with 5 bases between. CDR3 in amino acids: CASSLGASGANVLTF. The CDR3 DNA sequence: TGTGCCAGCAGCTTAGGGGCATCTGGGGCCAACGTCCTGACTTTC.